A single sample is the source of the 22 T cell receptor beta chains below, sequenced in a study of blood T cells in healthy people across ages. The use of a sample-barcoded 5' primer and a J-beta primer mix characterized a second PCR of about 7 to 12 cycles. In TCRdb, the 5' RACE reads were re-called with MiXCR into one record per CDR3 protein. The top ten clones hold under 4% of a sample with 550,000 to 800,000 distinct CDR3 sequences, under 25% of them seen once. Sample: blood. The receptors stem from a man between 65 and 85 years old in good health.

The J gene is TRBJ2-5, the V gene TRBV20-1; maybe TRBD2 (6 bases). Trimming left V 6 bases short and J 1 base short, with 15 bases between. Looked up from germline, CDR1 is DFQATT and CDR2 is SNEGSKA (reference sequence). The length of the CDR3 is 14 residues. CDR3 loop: CSARGGGVQETQYF. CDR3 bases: TGCAGTGCCCGGGGTGGAGGGGTCCAAGAGACCCAGTACTTC.

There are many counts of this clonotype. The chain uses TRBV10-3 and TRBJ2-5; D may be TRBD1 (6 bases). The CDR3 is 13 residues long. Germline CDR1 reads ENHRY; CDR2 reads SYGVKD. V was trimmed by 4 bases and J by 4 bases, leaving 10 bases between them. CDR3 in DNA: TGTGCCATCAGTGGTTTAGGGGGAGAGACCCAGTACTTC. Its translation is CAISGLGGETQYF.

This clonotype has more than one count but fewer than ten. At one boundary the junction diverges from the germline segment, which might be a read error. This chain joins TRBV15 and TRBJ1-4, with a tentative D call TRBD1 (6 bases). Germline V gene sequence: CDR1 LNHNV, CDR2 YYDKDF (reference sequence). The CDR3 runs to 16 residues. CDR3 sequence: CATSRVGGSGNEELFF. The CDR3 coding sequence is TGTGCCACCAGCAGAGTAGGGGGTTCCGGTAATGAAGAACTGTTTTTT.

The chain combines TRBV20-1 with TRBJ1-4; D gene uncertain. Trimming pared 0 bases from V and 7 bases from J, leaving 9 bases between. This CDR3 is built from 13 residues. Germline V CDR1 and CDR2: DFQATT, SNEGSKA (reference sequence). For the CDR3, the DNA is TGCAGTGCTAGAGAGAGTCCGGGTGAAAAACTGTTTTTT. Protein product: CSARESPGEKLFF.

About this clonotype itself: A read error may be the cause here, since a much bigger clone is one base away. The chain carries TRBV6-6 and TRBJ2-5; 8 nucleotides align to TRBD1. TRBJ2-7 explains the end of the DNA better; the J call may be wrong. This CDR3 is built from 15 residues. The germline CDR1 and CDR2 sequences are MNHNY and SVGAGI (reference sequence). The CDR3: CASNRGVVGSYEQYF. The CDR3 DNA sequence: TGTGCCAGCAACAGGGGGGTAGTGGGCTCCTACGAGCAGTACTTC.

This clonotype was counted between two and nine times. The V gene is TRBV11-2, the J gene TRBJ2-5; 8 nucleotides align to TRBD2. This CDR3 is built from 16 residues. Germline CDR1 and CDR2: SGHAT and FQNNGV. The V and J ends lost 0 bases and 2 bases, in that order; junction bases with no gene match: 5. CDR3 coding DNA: TGTGCCAGCAGCTTAGATAATTCGGGAGGGCAAGAGACCCAGTACTTC. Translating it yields CASSLDNSGGQETQYF.

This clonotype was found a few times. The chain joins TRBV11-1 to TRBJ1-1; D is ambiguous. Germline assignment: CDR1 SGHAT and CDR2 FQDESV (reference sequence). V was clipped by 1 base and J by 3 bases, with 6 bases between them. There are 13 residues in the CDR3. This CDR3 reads CASSLEMDTEAFF. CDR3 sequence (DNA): TGTGCCAGCAGCTTAGAGATGGACACTGAAGCTTTCTTT.

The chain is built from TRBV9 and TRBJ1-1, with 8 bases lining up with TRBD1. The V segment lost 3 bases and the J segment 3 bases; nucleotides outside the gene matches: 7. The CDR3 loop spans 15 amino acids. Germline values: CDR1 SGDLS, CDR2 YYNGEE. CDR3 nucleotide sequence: TGTGCCAGCAGCGGACTGACAGGGGCCGACACTGAAGCTTTCTTT. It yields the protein CASSGLTGADTEAFF.

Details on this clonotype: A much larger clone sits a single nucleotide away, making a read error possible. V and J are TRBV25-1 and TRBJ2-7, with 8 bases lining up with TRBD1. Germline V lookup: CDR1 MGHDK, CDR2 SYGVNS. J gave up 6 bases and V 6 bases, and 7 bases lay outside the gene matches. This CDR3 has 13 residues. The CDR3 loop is CASRWQGASEQYF. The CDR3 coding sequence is TGTGCCAGCAGGTGGCAGGGGGCATCCGAGCAGTACTTC.

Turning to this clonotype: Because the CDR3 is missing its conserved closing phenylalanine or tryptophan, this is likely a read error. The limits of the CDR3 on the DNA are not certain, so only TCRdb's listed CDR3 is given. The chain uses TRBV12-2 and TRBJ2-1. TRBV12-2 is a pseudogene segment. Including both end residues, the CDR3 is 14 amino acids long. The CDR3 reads CASRLGVGYNEQFL.

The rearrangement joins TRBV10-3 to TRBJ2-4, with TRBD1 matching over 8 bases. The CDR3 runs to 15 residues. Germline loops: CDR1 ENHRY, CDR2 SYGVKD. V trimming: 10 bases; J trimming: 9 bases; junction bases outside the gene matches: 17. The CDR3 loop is CATQATGAGQGIQYF. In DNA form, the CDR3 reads TGTGCCACCCAGGCGACAGGCGCTGGACAGGGCATTCAGTACTTC.

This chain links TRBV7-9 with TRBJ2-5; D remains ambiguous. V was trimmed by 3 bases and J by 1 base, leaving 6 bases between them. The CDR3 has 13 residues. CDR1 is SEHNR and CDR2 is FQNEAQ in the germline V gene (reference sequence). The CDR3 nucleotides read TGTGCCAGCAGCTTTGGCATCCAAGAGACCCAGTACTTC. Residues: CASSFGIQETQYF.

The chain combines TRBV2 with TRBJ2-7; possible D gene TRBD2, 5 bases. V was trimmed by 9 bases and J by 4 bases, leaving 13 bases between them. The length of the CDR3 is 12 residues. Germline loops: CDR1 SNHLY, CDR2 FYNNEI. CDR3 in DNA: TGTGCCAGTGAACGGACTGCATACGAGCAGTACTTC. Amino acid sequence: CASERTAYEQYF.

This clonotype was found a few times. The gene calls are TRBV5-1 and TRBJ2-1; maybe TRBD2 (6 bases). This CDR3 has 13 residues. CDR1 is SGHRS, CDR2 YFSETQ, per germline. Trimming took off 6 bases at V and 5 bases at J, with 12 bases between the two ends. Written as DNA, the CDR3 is TGCGCCAGCACCCCGGGACTCCACAATGAGCAGTTCTTC. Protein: CASTPGLHNEQFF.

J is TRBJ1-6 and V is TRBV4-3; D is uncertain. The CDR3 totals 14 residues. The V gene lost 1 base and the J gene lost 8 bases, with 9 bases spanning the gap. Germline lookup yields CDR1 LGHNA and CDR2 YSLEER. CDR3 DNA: TGCGCCAGCAGCCAAGGGGAGGTTCATTCACCCCTCCACTTT. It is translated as CASSQGEVHSPLHF.

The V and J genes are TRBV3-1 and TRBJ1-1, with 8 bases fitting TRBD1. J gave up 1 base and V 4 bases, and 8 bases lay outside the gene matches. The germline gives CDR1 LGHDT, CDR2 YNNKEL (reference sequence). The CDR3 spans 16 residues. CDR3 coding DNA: TGTGCCAGCAGCCGCCGGGACAGGAGGCAGAACACTGAAGCTTTCTTT. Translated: CASSRRDRRQNTEAFF.

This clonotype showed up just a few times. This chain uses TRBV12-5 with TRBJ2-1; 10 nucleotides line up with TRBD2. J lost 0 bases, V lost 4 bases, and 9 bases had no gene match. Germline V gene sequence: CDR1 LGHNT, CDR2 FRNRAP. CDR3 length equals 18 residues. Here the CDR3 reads CASGSQGLAGDSYNEQFF. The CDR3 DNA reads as TGTGCTAGTGGTTCCCAGGGGCTAGCGGGAGACTCCTACAATGAGCAGTTCTTC.

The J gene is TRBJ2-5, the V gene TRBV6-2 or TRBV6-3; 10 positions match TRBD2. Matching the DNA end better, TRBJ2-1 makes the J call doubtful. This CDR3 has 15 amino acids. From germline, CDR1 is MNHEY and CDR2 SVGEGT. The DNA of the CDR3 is TGTGCCAGCACCAAAGCGGGAGGGTCTGCAAATGAGCAGTTCTTC. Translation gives CASTKAGGSANEQFF.

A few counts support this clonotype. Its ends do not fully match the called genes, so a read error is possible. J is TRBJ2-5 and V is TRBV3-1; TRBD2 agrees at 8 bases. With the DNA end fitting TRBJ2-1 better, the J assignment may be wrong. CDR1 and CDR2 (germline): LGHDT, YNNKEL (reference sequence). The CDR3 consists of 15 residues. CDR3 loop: CASSASGSRRNEQFF. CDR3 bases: TGTGCCAGCAGCGCGAGCGGGAGTAGAAGAAATGAACAGTTCTTC.

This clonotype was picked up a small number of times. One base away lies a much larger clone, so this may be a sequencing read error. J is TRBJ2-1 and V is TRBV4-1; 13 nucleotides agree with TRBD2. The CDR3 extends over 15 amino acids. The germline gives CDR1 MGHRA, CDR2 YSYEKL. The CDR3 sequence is CASSAGLAGANAQFF. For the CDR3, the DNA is TGCGCCAGCAGCGCCGGACTAGCGGGAGCAAATGCGCAGTTCTTC.

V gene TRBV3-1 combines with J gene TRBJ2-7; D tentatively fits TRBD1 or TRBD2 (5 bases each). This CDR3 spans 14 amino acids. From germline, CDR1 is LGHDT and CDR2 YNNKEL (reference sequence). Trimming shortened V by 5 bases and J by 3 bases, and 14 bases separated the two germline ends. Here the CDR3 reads CASSEFGGVYEQYF. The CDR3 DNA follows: TGTGCCAGCAGCGAGTTTGGGGGAGTCTACGAGCAGTACTTC.

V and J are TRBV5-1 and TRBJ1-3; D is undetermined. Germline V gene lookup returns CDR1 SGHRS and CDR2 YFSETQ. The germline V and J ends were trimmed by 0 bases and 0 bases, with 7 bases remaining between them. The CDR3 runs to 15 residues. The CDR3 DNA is TGCGCCAGCAGCTTGGGGTCACCCTCTGGAAACACCATATATTTT. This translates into CASSLGSPSGNTIYF.